What follows are 24 T cell receptor beta chains derived from one specimen sequenced in a study of cytomegalovirus exposure and HLA in healthy donors. Profiling relied on immunoSEQ multiplex PCR, and the TCRdb table lists in-frame clones only, not all of them. The repertoire consists of under 250,000 clones, with about 90% occurring once and the leading ten covering around 11%. Source material: PBMCs. These receptors all come from a man aged 18 to 35 in good health and CMV-seropositive.

The rearrangement joins TRBV27 to TRBJ2-7; 11 bases match TRBD1. CDR3 size: 15 residues. V lost 6 bases to trimming and J lost 3 bases; unmatched junction nucleotides: 7. The germline V gene encodes CDR1 MNHEY and CDR2 SMNVEV (reference sequence). CDR3 nucleotides: TGTGCCAGCAGACCGGGGACAGGGGGACGCTACGAGCAGTACTTC. This codes for CASRPGTGGRYEQYF.

This clone has more than one count but fewer than ten. The chain is built from TRBV10-3 and TRBJ1-5; D gene unclear. V was trimmed by 3 bases and J by 3 bases, leaving 12 bases between them. This CDR3 spans 15 amino acids. Germline CDR1 reads ENHRY; CDR2 reads SYGVKD. The CDR3: CAISDVGQVNQPQHF. The CDR3 nucleotides are TGTGCCATCAGTGACGTTGGCCAGGTCAATCAGCCCCAGCATTTT.

The gene calls are TRBV6-6 and TRBJ2-5; perhaps TRBD2 as D (5 bases). V lost 4 bases and J lost 2, with 11 bases in between. From germline, CDR1 is MNHNY and CDR2 SVGAGI (reference sequence). The CDR3 is 14 amino acids. The CDR3: CASSFLTRQETQYF. Written as DNA, the CDR3 is TGTGCCAGCAGTTTCTTAACTAGACAAGAGACCCAGTACTTC.

The rearrangement links TRBV19 to TRBJ2-7; D remains ambiguous. The CDR3 length is 13 residues. The V gene lost 5 bases and the J gene lost 2 bases, with 10 bases spanning the gap. CDR1 and CDR2 (germline): LNHDA, SQIVND (reference sequence). The CDR3 DNA is TGTGCCAGTAGTCACACAGCCGCCTACGAGCAGTACTTC. Protein sequence: CASSHTAAYEQYF.

The rearrangement uses TRBV5-8 and TRBJ1-5; 9 bases are shared with TRBD1. The V and J ends lost 3 bases and 3 bases, in that order; junction bases with no gene match: 7. Germline V gives CDR1 SGHTS, CDR2 YDEGEE. The CDR3 extends over 16 amino acids. For the CDR3, the DNA is TGTGCCAGCAGCTCTGGGACAGGGATGAACAATCAGCCCCAGCATTTT. This translates into CASSSGTGMNNQPQHF.

The chain has TRBV29-1 and TRBJ2-5; either TRBD1 or TRBD2 may fit D (5 bases each). V was cut by 3 bases and J by 0 bases, with 11 bases left in between. This CDR3 spans 14 amino acids. Germline CDR1 SQVTM, CDR2 ANQGSEA. The CDR3: CSVDAGANQETQYF. The CDR3 DNA reads TGCAGCGTTGATGCCGGGGCTAACCAAGAGACCCAGTACTTC.

The chain has TRBV2 and TRBJ2-7; tentatively, D is TRBD1 (5 bases). The CDR3 covers 14 residues. Trimming left V 5 bases short and J 6 bases short, with 17 bases between. Germline V gene lookup returns CDR1 SNHLY and CDR2 FYNNEI. CDR3 sequence: CASSLIMTDVEQYF. CDR3 in DNA: TGTGCCAGCAGTCTCATAATGACAGATGTCGAGCAGTACTTC.

The V call is TRBV7-9, the J call TRBJ2-7, with D unclear. V was shortened by 0 bases and J by 2 bases, with 11 bases between the two germline ends. The CDR3 has 15 residues. Germline V gene lookup returns CDR1 SEHNR and CDR2 FQNEAQ (reference sequence). The CDR3 DNA sequence: TGTGCCAGCAGCTTAGCTTCCAGTGGGGCCTACGAGCAGTACTTC. This codes for CASSLASSGAYEQYF. Full variable domain (outside the CDR3, taken from reference TRBV7-9 and TRBJ2-7): DTGVSQNPRHKITKRGQNVTFRCDPISEHNRLYWYRQTLGQGPEFLTYFQNEAQLEKSRLLSDRFSAERPKGSFSTLEIQRTEQGDSAMYLCASSLASSGAYEQYFGPGTRLTVT.

V usage is TRBV28 and J usage is TRBJ1-4; the match to TRBD1 covers 9 bases. This CDR3 contains 17 residues. In germline, CDR1 is MDHEN, CDR2 SYDVKM. V shed 5 bases and J 2 bases; nucleotides not matched to a gene: 9. Here the CDR3 DNA reads TGTGCCAGCAGTCCTCACAGGGGGCGGACGACTAATGAAAAACTGTTTTTT. Residues: CASSPHRGRTTNEKLFF.

This chain links TRBV5-4 with TRBJ2-7, with 11 bases identical to TRBD2. J lost 3 bases, V lost 3 bases, and 5 bases had no gene match. The length of the CDR3 is 15 residues. Per the germline V gene, CDR1 is SGHNT and CDR2 is YYREEE (reference sequence). The chain's CDR3 is CASSSGTSGHYEQYF. CDR3 nucleotide sequence: TGTGCCAGCAGCTCTGGGACTAGCGGACACTACGAGCAGTACTTC.

As concerns this clone: Other DNA variants within this sample encode the same CDR3. J is TRBJ2-1 and V is TRBV7-9; a possible D gene is TRBD2 (6 bases). Germline V gene lookup returns CDR1 SEHNR and CDR2 FQNEAQ (reference sequence). The CDR3 length is 13 residues. The V end lost 4 bases, the J end lost 4 bases, and 8 bases lay between the germline ends. CDR3: CASSSGLYNEQFF. CDR3 sequence (DNA): TGTGCCAGCAGCTCGGGACTTTACAATGAGCAGTTCTTC.

CDR3 in amino acids: CACNRVLGLYGYTF. Here the CDR3 DNA reads TGTGCCTGCAACAGGGTTTTGGGTTTGTATGGCTACACCTTC. The chain employs TRBV28 and TRBJ1-2; possibly TRBD1 for D (6 bases). CDR3 length: 14 amino acids. Trimming took off 11 bases at V and 5 bases at J, with 21 bases between the two ends. Germline CDR1 and CDR2: MDHEN and SYDVKM.

This sequence joins TRBV30 and TRBJ2-1, with D perhaps matching TRBD2 (5 bases). The CDR3 runs 12 residues. V lost 3 bases and J 9 bases, leaving 12 bases between the germline ends. Germline-derived CDR1 and CDR2 are GTSNPN and SVGIG (reference sequence). The CDR3 DNA is TGTGCCTGGAGCCCTAGCCCCCGTGAGCAGTTCTTC. Translation gives CAWSPSPREQFF.

This chain links TRBV6-6 with TRBJ2-2; maybe TRBD1 (6 bases). The CDR3 loop spans 15 amino acids. Trimming took off 0 bases at V and 4 bases at J, with 9 bases between the two ends. Looked up from germline, CDR1 is MNHNY and CDR2 is SVGAGI (reference sequence). CDR3 sequence: CASSYSRTVTGELFF. The DNA of the CDR3 is TGTGCCAGCAGTTACTCGCGGACAGTCACCGGGGAGCTGTTTTTT.

V gene TRBV27 combines with J gene TRBJ2-5; no reliable D call. Trimming left V 2 bases short and J 1 base short, with 5 bases between. Per the germline V gene, CDR1 is MNHEY and CDR2 is SMNVEV (reference sequence). The CDR3 is 13 amino acids. This chain's CDR3 is CASSLALQETQYF. DNA for the CDR3: TGTGCCAGCAGTTTAGCCCTCCAAGAGACCCAGTACTTC.

The chain joins TRBV5-1 to TRBJ2-5; 10 bases fit TRBD1. V was pared by 1 base and J by 5 bases, with 11 bases of the junction left unmatched. From germline, CDR1 is SGHRS and CDR2 YFSETQ. The CDR3 has 17 amino acids. This chain's CDR3 is CASSLRPGTGEGETQYF. CDR3 coding DNA: TGCGCCAGCAGCTTGCGTCCCGGGACAGGGGAAGGGGAGACCCAGTACTTC.

The chain recombines TRBV15 with TRBJ1-1; D might be TRBD1 (5 bases). Between the trimmed V and J ends, which lost 8 bases and 0 bases, there was a span of 10 bases. Germline V gives CDR1 LNHNV, CDR2 YYDKDF (reference sequence). This CDR3 region has 13 residues. CDR3 residues: CATGTGLNTEAFF. The CDR3 DNA reads as TGTGCCACCGGTACGGGGCTGAACACTGAAGCTTTCTTT.

This chain connects TRBV5-1 to TRBJ2-3, with D perhaps matching TRBD1 (6 bases). The CDR3 is 12 amino acids. Looked up from germline, CDR1 is SGHRS and CDR2 is YFSETQ. The DNA of the CDR3 is TGCGCTACGAGGGGGAGCACAGATACGCAGTATTTT. Its translation is CATRGSTDTQYF. The variable domain in full, completed from reference TRBV5-1 and TRBJ2-3, reads KAGVTQTPRYLIKTRGQQVTLSCSPISGHRSVSWYQQTPGQGLQFLFEYFSETQRNKGNFPGRFSGRQFSNSRSEMNVSTLELGDSALYLCATRGSTDTQYFGPGTRLTVL.

On this clone itself: Other nucleotide sequences from this sample produce the same CDR3. This chain connects TRBV11-2 to TRBJ2-7; possibly TRBD2 for D (5 bases). The CDR3 extends over 14 amino acids. V was shortened by 4 bases and J by 0 bases, with 10 bases between the two germline ends. Germline V lookup: CDR1 SGHAT, CDR2 FQNNGV. CDR3 in amino acids: CASSSGLASYEQYF. DNA of the CDR3: TGTGCCAGCAGCTCCGGACTTGCCTCCTACGAGCAGTACTTC.

Remarks on this clone: The sample has other DNA sequences that encode this CDR3 too. The rearrangement joins TRBV2 to TRBJ1-1; D not resolved. Germline V CDR1 and CDR2: SNHLY, FYNNEI. CDR3 length: 11 amino acids. V lost 6 bases to trimming and J lost 2 bases, with 4 bases between them. The CDR3 spells CASRGNTEAFF. DNA of the CDR3: TGTGCCAGCAGGGGTAACACTGAAGCTTTCTTT.

J is TRBJ2-7 and V is TRBV5-1; D perhaps matches TRBD2 (5 bases). The CDR3 sequence is 15 residues long. The V end was cut by 0 bases, the J end by 3 bases, with 13 bases between. Germline assignment: CDR1 SGHRS and CDR2 YFSETQ. The CDR3 coding sequence is TGCGCCAGCAGCTTGGTAGTCGGGATGGACTACGAGCAGTACTTC. Residues: CASSLVVGMDYEQYF.

CDR3 sequence reads: CASSLRGDYLYEQYF. As DNA, the CDR3 is TGTGCCAGCAGTCTAAGGGGGGACTACCTCTACGAGCAGTACTTC. V is TRBV7-2 and J is TRBJ2-7, with D possibly being TRBD2 (7 bases). This CDR3 is 15 amino acids long. Germline V gene sequence: CDR1 SGHTA, CDR2 FQGNSA. With 6 bases removed from V and 3 bases from J, the gap between germline ends came to 18 bases.

The chain is built from TRBV2 and TRBJ1-5; D unclear. Trimming left V 0 bases short and J 7 bases short, with 13 bases between. Germline CDR1 SNHLY, CDR2 FYNNEI. This CDR3 has 15 residues. In DNA, the CDR3 is TGTGCCAGCAGTGAAGCGCTTTATGGCTTACAGCCCCAGCATTTT. It yields the protein CASSEALYGLQPQHF.

This clone was detected only a few times. The genes are TRBV2 and TRBJ1-1; D gene ambiguous. The ends were cut back, 3 bases at V and 0 bases at J, with 5 bases in the middle. This CDR3 has 13 amino acids. Germline V gives CDR1 SNHLY, CDR2 FYNNEI. The CDR3 reads CASSDQVNTEAFF. CDR3 DNA sequence: TGTGCCAGCAGTGATCAGGTGAACACTGAAGCTTTCTTT.